This T cell receptor (beta chain) was identified during a study of shared clonotypes between healthy human individuals. Study-wide context: Each donor's CD8 memory used one plate, CD8 naive two, each CD4 subset three.

A CD45RA-negative memory subset and a CD45RA+ naive subset were separated from the CD4+ cells. A note on this clone: Its antigen is not identified.

Measured with immunoSEQ multiplex PCR; TCRdb has only the in-frame clones, and not every one. This table holds 1.4 million or so clones, approximately 98.5% found once. Findings and caveats of the study: Around 5% was the fraction of naive CD4 clonotypes found shared across a few donors. Across subsets, estimated richness was generally greater for naive than for memory populations.

With 5 bases clipped from V and 5 bases from J, the junction kept 11 bases outside the gene matches. This CDR3 spans 16 amino acids. Germline V lookup: CDR1 MNHEY, CDR2 SMNVEV (reference sequence). V gene TRBV27 combines with J gene TRBJ1-5, with 8 bases fitting TRBD1. The sequenced sample consisted of naive CD4+ T cells sorted from blood. Regarding subset: CD45RA+ positively selected. This clonotype was sampled from a man younger than 45 in good health. The CDR3 region has the DNA TGTGCCAGCAGTGCCACCGGACAGGGTGTTTATCAGCCCCAGCATTTT. This codes for CASSATGQGVYQPQHF.